A single sample gave rise to the 9 T cell receptor beta chains below, sequenced in a study of cytomegalovirus exposure and HLA in healthy donors. Vbeta (60) and Jbeta (13) primers were used in the PCR. Produced via immunoSEQ multiplex PCR; TCRdb's table is partial and in-frame only. The data hold about 150,000 clones, with roughly 72% observed a single time. Sequenced material: PBMCs. All receptors derive from a man aged 25-40 years in good health and CMV-seronegative.

The chain recombines TRBV4-2 with TRBJ1-6; D is possibly TRBD1 (5 bases). Germline CDR1 LGHNA, CDR2 YNFKEQ. Trimming removed 8 bases at V and 7 bases at J, with 18 bases between. The CDR3 is 15 residues long. This CDR3 is CASAPSAGMNSPLHF. In DNA form, the CDR3 reads TGTGCCAGCGCCCCTTCGGCAGGGATGAATTCACCCCTCCACTTT.

The sample holds many counts of this clone. The chain links TRBV7-6 to TRBJ2-3, with TRBD2 matching 10 bases. Germline-derived CDR1 and CDR2 are SGHVS and FNYEAQ. This CDR3 contains 19 residues. The V and J ends lost 2 bases and 6 bases, in that order; junction bases with no gene match: 17. In DNA, the CDR3 is TGTGCCAGCAGCTTATTCCCCCACTTAGCGGGGGGCCCAGAGGATACGCAGTATTTT. Its translation is CASSLFPHLAGGPEDTQYF.

The V call is TRBV5-1, the J call TRBJ2-7; TRBD2 is a possible D gene (7 bases). Germline CDR1 is SGHRS and CDR2 is YFSETQ. CDR3 length: 14 amino acids. The ends were cut back, 4 bases at V and 4 bases at J, with 15 bases in the middle. The CDR3 loop reads CASSRGAESYEQYF. CDR3 DNA sequence: TGCGCCAGCAGCCGGGGGGCAGAATCGTACGAGCAGTACTTC. Based on the CDR3 plus reference TRBV5-1 and TRBJ2-7, the full variable domain is KAGVTQTPRYLIKTRGQQVTLSCSPISGHRSVSWYQQTPGQGLQFLFEYFSETQRNKGNFPGRFSGRQFSNSRSEMNVSTLELGDSALYLCASSRGAESYEQYFGPGTRLTVT.

The V gene is TRBV7-2, the J gene TRBJ2-3, with D uncertain. The CDR3 has 13 residues. The V end lost 5 bases, the J end lost 0 bases, and 6 bases lay between the germline ends. Germline CDR1 is SGHTA and CDR2 is FQGNSA. As DNA, the CDR3 is TGTGCCAGCAGCCCAACTAGCACAGATACGCAGTATTTT. Translating it yields CASSPTSTDTQYF.

The V and J genes are TRBV5-6 and TRBJ2-1; 8 bases map to TRBD2. From germline, CDR1 is SGHDT and CDR2 YYEEEE. The CDR3 is 16 residues long. After removal of 5 bases from V and 5 bases from J, the junction contained 12 bases not matched to a gene. The chain's CDR3 is CASSYWTSSGNNEQFF. The CDR3, as DNA: TGTGCCAGCAGTTACTGGACTAGCTCGGGAAACAATGAGCAGTTCTTC.

The chain employs TRBV7-9 and TRBJ2-7, with D tentatively TRBD2 (5 bases). Germline V gives CDR1 SEHNR, CDR2 FQNEAQ (reference sequence). CDR3 length equals 16 residues. V lost 2 bases and J 6 bases, leaving 20 bases between the germline ends. Written as DNA, the CDR3 is TGTGCCAGCAGCTTAACGGTTGCCAAACCTAGCAGCGAGCAGTACTTC. This translates into CASSLTVAKPSSEQYF.

J is TRBJ1-1 and V is TRBV28; 8 bases agree with TRBD1. With V trimmed by 5 bases and J by 3 bases, 8 bases remained unmatched. Germline V gives CDR1 MDHEN, CDR2 SYDVKM. CDR3 size: 15 residues. This chain's CDR3 is CASSLRTGRDTEAFF. CDR3 DNA: TGTGCCAGCAGTCTTAGGACAGGGAGGGACACTGAAGCTTTCTTT.

This chain uses TRBV10-1 with TRBJ1-5, with a possible D match to TRBD1 (6 bases). The germline V and J ends were trimmed by 5 bases and 2 bases, with 13 bases remaining between them. The CDR3 spans 15 residues. CDR1 is WNHNN, CDR2 SYGVQD, per germline (reference sequence). This CDR3 reads CASSRVQGGNQPQHF. For the CDR3, the DNA is TGCGCCAGCAGTCGGGTACAGGGTGGCAATCAGCCCCAGCATTTT.

The genes are TRBV28 and TRBJ2-5; D is perhaps TRBD2 (6 bases). Deletions cut 6 bases from V and 2 bases from J, with 19 bases between. CDR1 and CDR2 (germline): MDHEN, SYDVKM. The CDR3 covers 16 residues. The CDR3 DNA is TGTGCCAGCAGCCACCCCCCGCGGGACCCGCAAGAGACCCAGTACTTC. Protein sequence: CASSHPPRDPQETQYF.